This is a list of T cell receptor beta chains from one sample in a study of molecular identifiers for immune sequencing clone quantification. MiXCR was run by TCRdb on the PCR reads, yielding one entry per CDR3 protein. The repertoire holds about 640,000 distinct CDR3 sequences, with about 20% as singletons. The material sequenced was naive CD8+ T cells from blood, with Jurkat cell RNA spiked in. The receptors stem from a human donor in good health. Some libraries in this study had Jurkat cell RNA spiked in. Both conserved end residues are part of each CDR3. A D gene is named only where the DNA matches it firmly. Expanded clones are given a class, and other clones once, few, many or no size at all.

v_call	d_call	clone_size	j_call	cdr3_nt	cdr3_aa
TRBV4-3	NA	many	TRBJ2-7	TGCGCCAGCAGCCAAGAGTACAGCGACTACGAGCAGTACTTC	CASSQEYSDYEQYF
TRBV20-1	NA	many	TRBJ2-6	TGCAGTGCACCAGGGGTCTCTGGGGCCAACGTCCTGACTTTC	CSAPGVSGANVLTF
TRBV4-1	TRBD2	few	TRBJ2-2	TGCGCCAGCAGCCCCTCCTCCGCGGGACTAGCGGGGGGGAGCAGGGACACCGGGGAGCTGTTTTTT	CASSPSSAGLAGGSRDTGELFF
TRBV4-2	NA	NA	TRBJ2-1	TGTGCCAGCAGCCAAGATTTGTATGAGCAGTTCTTC	CASSQDLYEQFF
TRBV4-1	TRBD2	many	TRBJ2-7	TGCGCCAGCAGCCAATTCCATGCCCCAGCGGGGGGGCACTACGAGCAGTACTTC	CASSQFHAPAGGHYEQYF
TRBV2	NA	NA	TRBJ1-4	TGTGCCAGCAGAGGCATAGACGGTGAAAAACTGTTTTTT	CASRGIDGEKLFF
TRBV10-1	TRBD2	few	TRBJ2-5	TGCGCCAGCAATCGCGGGGGGGCCCGGGAGACCCAGTACTTC	CASNRGGARETQYF
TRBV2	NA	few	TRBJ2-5	TGTGCCAGCATCGGTGATTTAGAGACCCAGTACTTC	CASIGDLETQYF
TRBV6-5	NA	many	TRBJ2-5	TGTGCCAGCAGTTACGTGTGGGGCTCGGAGACCCAGTACTTC	CASSYVWGSETQYF
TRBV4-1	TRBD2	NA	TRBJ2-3	TGCGCCAGCAGCCAAAGACTAGCGAGCCCCACAGATACGCAGTATTTT	CASSQRLASPTDTQYF
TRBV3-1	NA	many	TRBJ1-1	TGTGCCAGCAGCCCCGATGAGGTGAACACTGAAGCTTTCTTT	CASSPDEVNTEAFF
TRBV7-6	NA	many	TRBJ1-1	TGTGCCAGCAGCTTGGAACCGGGGGGTAGCACTGAAGCTTTCTTT	CASSLEPGGSTEAFF
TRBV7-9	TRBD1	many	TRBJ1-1	TGTGCCAGCAGTTTCGGGACAGGGAGAGAAACTGAAGCTTTCTTT	CASSFGTGRETEAFF
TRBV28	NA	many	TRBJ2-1	TGTGCCAGCAGTTCAACAACAGGGTCTGAGCAGTTCTTC	CASSSTTGSEQFF
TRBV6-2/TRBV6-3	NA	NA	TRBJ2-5	TGTGCCAGCAGTTACACAGGGTTTGGCGAGACCCAGTACTTC	CASSYTGFGETQYF
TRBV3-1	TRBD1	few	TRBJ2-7	TGTGCCAGCAGCCATGGGACAGGGGACTACGAGCAGTACTTC	CASSHGTGDYEQYF
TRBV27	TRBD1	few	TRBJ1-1	TGTGCCAGCAGTCTAAGACAGGGGGTAGGAACTGAAGCTTTCTTT	CASSLRQGVGTEAFF
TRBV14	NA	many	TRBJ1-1	TGTGCCAGCAGCCAAGATCCTGTGACTGAAGCTTTCTTT	CASSQDPVTEAFF
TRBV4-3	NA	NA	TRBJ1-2	TGCGCCAGCAGCCAAAGGGGGAAAATAGACAGCATCTATGGCTACACCTTC	CASSQRGKIDSIYGYTF
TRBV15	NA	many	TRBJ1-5	TGTGCCACCAGCAGTACCAGGAGGGAGCCCCAGCATTTT	CATSSTRREPQHF
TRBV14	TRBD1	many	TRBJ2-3	TGTGCCAGCAGCCGGACAGGGAACTTTGGCGATACGCAGTATTTT	CASSRTGNFGDTQYF
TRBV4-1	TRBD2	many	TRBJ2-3	TGCGCCAGCAGCCAAGCACCACTAGCGCTGGTGGGCGCTACGCAGTATTTT	CASSQAPLALVGATQYF
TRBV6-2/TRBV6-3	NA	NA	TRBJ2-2	TGTGCCAGCACCCCCTTGTTGCTCCCCGGGGAGCTGTTTTTT	CASTPLLLPGELFF
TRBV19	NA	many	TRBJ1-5	TGTGCCAGTTTGGGTTCCGATTATAGCAATCAGCCCCAGCATTTT	CASLGSDYSNQPQHF
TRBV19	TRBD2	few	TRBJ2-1	TGTGCCAGTAGTCGTCCTCTAGCGGGAGGGTACAATGAGCAGTTCTTC	CASSRPLAGGYNEQFF
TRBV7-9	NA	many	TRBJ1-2	TGTGCCAGCAGCTCAGCTGGGACGGAGGGCTATGGCTACACCTTC	CASSSAGTEGYGYTF
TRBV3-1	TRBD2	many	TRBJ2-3	TGTGCCAGCAGCCAAGCCCCCCCCGGACTAGTGGGTACAGATACGCAGTATTTT	CASSQAPPGLVGTDTQYF
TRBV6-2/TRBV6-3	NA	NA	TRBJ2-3	TGTGCCAGCGGGGGGTCAATCCCGGGACAGTTCACAGATACGCAGTATTTT	CASGGSIPGQFTDTQYF
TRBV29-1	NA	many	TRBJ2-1	TGCAGCGTTGAAGATCTGGATAGCTGGTACAATGAGCAGTTCTTC	CSVEDLDSWYNEQFF
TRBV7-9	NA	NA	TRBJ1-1	TGTGCCAGCAGCTCCTTAGGGCTGGTAGGGGGGAACACTGAAGCTTTCTTT	CASSSLGLVGGNTEAFF
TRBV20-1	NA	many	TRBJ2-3	TGCAGTGCTACGTCTCCGGGGTCAGATACGCAGTATTTT	CSATSPGSDTQYF
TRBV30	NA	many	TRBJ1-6	TGTGCCTGGAGTCCAGTCAAGGATTCACCCCTCCACTTT	CAWSPVKDSPLHF
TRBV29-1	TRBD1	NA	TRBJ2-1	TGCAGCGTTGAAGGCGGACAGGGGTTGCAGTACAATGAGCAGTTCTTC	CSVEGGQGLQYNEQFF
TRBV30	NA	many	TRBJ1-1	TGTGCCTGGAGCCCTGCGGGGGGTGAAGCTTTCTTT	CAWSPAGGEAFF
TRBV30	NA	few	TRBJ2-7	TGTGCCTGGAGTGTCACAGACTACGAGCAGTACTTC	CAWSVTDYEQYF
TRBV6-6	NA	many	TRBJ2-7	TGTGCCAGCACGGCAGATCACTTCTACGAGCAGTACTTC	CASTADHFYEQYF
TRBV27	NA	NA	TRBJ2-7	TGTGCCAGCAGTGCTCGTGAGGTTAGGGGCCCAACCTACGAGCAGTACTTC	CASSAREVRGPTYEQYF
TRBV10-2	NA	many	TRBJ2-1	TGCGCCAGCAGTGGCGGGGTATCGGATGAGCAGTTCTTC	CASSGGVSDEQFF
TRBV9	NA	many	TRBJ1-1	TGTGCCAGCAGCCCAGATGGCGGGGACTGGGTCTTCTTT	CASSPDGGDWVFF
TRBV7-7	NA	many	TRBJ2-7	TGTGCTAGCAGCTTAGTTCCAGGGGCCGGGGAGCAGTACTTC	CASSLVPGAGEQYF
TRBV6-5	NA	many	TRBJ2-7	TGTGCCAGCAGTTACGGTGGCGGGACCTACGAGCAGTACTTC	CASSYGGGTYEQYF
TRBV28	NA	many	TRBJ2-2	TGTGCCAGCAGTCGGATAGGGACCGGGGAGCTGTTTTTT	CASSRIGTGELFF
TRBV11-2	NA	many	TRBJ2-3	TGTGCCAGCAGCTTAGTGGATTTTGGGGGCACAGATACGCAGTATTTT	CASSLVDFGGTDTQYF
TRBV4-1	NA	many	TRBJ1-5	TGCGCCAGCAGCCAAGCCCCGAACTACGCAGGGCCCCAGCATTTT	CASSQAPNYAGPQHF
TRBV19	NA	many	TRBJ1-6	TGTGCCAGTAAGGACAGTTCCTATAATTCACCCCTCCACTTT	CASKDSSYNSPLHF
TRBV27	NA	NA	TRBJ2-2	TGTGCCAGCAGTTTATTGGTCCCGCAACCGAACACCGGGGAGCTGTTTTTT	CASSLLVPQPNTGELFF
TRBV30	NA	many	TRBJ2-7	TGTGCCTGGTCCAACAGGGTCCTCTTGGACGAGCAGTACTTC	CAWSNRVLLDEQYF
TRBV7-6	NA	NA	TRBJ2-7	TGTGCCAGCAGCCCGTACGGGGGCCCCTACGAGCAGTACTTC	CASSPYGGPYEQYF
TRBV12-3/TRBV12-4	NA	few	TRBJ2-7	TGTGCCAGCAGTTTAGCAACGTGGGGGACGGCGGTCGAGCAGTACTTC	CASSLATWGTAVEQYF
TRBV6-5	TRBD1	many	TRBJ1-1	TGTGCCAGCAGTTACGAGGTAACAGGGGGGACTGAAGCTTTCTTT	CASSYEVTGGTEAFF
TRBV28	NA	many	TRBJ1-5	TGTGCCAGCAGTTTCCTAGTAAATAGCAATCAGCCCCAGCATTTT	CASSFLVNSNQPQHF
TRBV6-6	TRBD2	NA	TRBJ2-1	TGTGCCAGCAGTTATTCGAGCGGGAGCTCCTACAATGAGCAGTTCTTC	CASSYSSGSSYNEQFF
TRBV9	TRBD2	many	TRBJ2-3	TGTGCCAGCAGCGCAGTGACTAGCGGCACAGATACGCAGTATTTT	CASSAVTSGTDTQYF
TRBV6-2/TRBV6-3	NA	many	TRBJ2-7	TGTGCCAGCAGTTACTCGAAGGGGACTGCGAGAGACGAGCAGTACTTC	CASSYSKGTARDEQYF
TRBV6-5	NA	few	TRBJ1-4	TGTGCCAGCAGTCACCAGGGCGGACATGAAAAACTGTTTTTT	CASSHQGGHEKLFF